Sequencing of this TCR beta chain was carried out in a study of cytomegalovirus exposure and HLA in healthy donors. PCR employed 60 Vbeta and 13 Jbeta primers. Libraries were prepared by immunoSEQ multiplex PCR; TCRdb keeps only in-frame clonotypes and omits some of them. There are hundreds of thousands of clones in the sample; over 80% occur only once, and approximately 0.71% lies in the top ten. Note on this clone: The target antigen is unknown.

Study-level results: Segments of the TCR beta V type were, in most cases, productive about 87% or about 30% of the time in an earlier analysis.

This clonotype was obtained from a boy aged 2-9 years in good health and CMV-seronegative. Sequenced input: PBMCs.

CDR3 amino acids: CASSPGLGRELFF. CDR3 coding DNA: TGTGCCAGCAGCCCGGGACTCGGCCGGGAGCTGTTTTTT. The rearrangement joins TRBV11-2 to TRBJ2-2; weak D call: TRBD2 (6 bases). The CDR3 is made up of 13 amino acids. Trimming took 5 bases from V and 9 from J, leaving 13 bases between them. Germline V gene lookup returns CDR1 SGHAT and CDR2 FQNNGV.